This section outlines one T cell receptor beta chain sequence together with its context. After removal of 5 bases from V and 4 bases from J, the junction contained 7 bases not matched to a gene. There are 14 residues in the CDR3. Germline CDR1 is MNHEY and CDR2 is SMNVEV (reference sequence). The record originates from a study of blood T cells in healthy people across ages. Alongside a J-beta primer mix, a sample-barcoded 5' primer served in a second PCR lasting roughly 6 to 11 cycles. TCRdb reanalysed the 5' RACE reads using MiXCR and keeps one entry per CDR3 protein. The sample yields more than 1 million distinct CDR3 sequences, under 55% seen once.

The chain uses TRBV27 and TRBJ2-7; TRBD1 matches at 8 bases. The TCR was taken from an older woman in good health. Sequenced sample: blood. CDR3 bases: TGTGCCAGCAGTATTGACAGGGGAGGATACGAGCAGTACTTC. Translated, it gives CASSIDRGGYEQYF.